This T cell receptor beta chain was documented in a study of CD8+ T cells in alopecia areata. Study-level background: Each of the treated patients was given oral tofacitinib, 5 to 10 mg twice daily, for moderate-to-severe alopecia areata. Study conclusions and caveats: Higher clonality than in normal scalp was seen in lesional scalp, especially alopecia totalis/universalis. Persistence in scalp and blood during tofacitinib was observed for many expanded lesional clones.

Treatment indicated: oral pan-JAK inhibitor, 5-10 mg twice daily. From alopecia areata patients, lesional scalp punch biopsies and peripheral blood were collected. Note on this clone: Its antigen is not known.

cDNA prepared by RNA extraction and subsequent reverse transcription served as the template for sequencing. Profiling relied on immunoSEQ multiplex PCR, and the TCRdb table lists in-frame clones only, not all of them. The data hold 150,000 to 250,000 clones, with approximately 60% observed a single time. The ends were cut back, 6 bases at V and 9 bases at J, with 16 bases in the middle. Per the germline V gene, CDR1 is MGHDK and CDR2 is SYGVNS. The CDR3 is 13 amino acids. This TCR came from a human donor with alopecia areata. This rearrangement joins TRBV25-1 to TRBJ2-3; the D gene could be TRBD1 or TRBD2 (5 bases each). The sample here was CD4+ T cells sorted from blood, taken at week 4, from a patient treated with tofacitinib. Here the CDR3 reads CASRSPGSETQYF. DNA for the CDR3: TGTGCCAGCAGGAGCCCAGGGAGCGAGACGCAGTATTTT.